These 32 T cell receptor beta chains were sequenced from one sample in a study of T cell repertoires in cytomegalovirus infection (dated by TCRdb to between 2018 and 2021). This sample was sequenced with an Illumina HiSeq 1500. TCRdb handled the public reads itself, with Q25 trimming in fastp and clone calling in MiXCR, and kept productive beta chains. All rows with the same CDR3 protein become a single entry with the most common DNA and genes. The sample profile shows a few hundred thousand distinct CDR3 sequences; around a tenth of them were found once. 3.5% to 4.5% of the sample belongs to the ten largest clones. Sequencing was done on a sample of PBMCs. The source is a human donor in good health (CMV status not recorded). Some clones in this sample may be carry-over from other donors' samples.

This rearrangement joins TRBV6-7 to TRBJ2-6; D possibly corresponds to TRBD1 (6 bases). TRBV6-7 carries the ORF label, with uncertain function. The V end was cut by 6 bases, the J end by 0 bases, with 9 bases between. The CDR3 has 15 residues. CDR3 in DNA: TGTGCCAGCAGACGGACAGTCTCTGGGGCCAACGTCCTGACTTTC. Its translation: CASRRTVSGANVLTF.

This clonotype was seen a handful of times. J is TRBJ2-2 and V is TRBV7-2; no clear D gene. Between the trimmed V and J ends, which lost 5 bases and 9 bases, there was a span of 7 bases. The CDR3 is 11 amino acids. Germline V lookup: CDR1 SGHTA, CDR2 FQGNSA. CDR3 region: CASSPNRELFF. CDR3 bases: TGTGCCAGCAGCCCTAATCGGGAGCTGTTTTTT.

The chain employs TRBV7-7 and TRBJ2-3, with a tentative D call TRBD2 (6 bases). Germline-derived CDR1 and CDR2 are SSHAT and FNYEAQ (reference sequence). This CDR3 has 14 amino acids. V lost 5 bases to trimming and J lost 3 bases, with 12 bases between them. DNA for the CDR3: TGTGCCAGCAGCCCCCTGAGCGGGACAGATACGCAGTATTTT. Encoded protein: CASSPLSGTDTQYF.

The chain joins TRBV6-6 to TRBJ1-5, with D possibly matching TRBD1 (5 bases). The CDR3 contains 13 residues. V was pared by 2 bases and J by 6 bases, with 8 bases between. Looked up from germline, CDR1 is MNHNY and CDR2 is SVGAGI (reference sequence). The CDR3 bases are TGTGCCAGCAGTTACGGGGGGACTCAGCCCCAGCATTTT. Protein sequence: CASSYGGTQPQHF.

Notes on this clonotype: One end of the junction fails to match germline, which may point to a read error. This chain uses TRBV7-2 with TRBJ1-2; 7 bases fit TRBD1. The CDR3 is 17 residues long. Germline-derived CDR1 and CDR2 are SGHTA and FQGNSA. The CDR3 DNA reads as TGTGCCAGCAGCTTAGATGGGGCAGGGGGAGCGGTAGGGGGCTACAACTTC. Protein: CASSLDGAGGAVGGYNF.

This chain uses TRBV6-1 with TRBJ2-3; the D is unclear. Germline CDR1 MNHNS, CDR2 SASEGT. V was shortened by 0 bases and J by 0 bases, with 13 bases between the two germline ends. The CDR3 is 17 amino acids. In DNA form, the CDR3 reads TGTGCCAGCAGTGAAGCTAGGAACTATCCTAGCACAGATACGCAGTATTTT. It encodes CASSEARNYPSTDTQYF.

This clonotype was detected many times. The chain is built from TRBV10-3 and TRBJ1-1; no firm D call. CDR3 length: 15 residues. V was trimmed by 2 bases and J by 3 bases, leaving 13 bases between them. Germline loops: CDR1 ENHRY, CDR2 SYGVKD. The CDR3 nucleotides read TGTGCCATCAGTGAGAAGACTTCATCTGACACTGAAGCTTTCTTT. This encodes CAISEKTSSDTEAFF.

The DNA for the CDR3 is TGTGCCAGCAGCTTGTCGGGGAGACAGAGGGAGGAGACCCAGTACTTC. Amino acids: CASSLSGRQREETQYF. The chain carries TRBV5-6 and TRBJ2-5; D possibly uses TRBD1 or TRBD2 (5 bases each). The CDR3 consists of 16 residues. CDR1 SGHDT and CDR2 YYEEEE come from the germline V gene. The V end was cut by 1 base, the J end by 5 bases, with 18 bases between.

This clonotype has ten or more counts. The chain joins TRBV7-3 to TRBJ2-3; the match to TRBD2 covers 8 bases. Germline CDR1 and CDR2: SGHTA and FQGTGA. This CDR3 spans 16 amino acids. The trim removed 2 bases at V and 1 base at J, leaving 5 bases unmatched. The CDR3 DNA is TGTGCCAGCAGCTTACTTACTAGCGGCGGCACAGATACGCAGTATTTT. The encoded protein is CASSLLTSGGTDTQYF.

This clonotype has a handful of counts. The gene calls are TRBV27 and TRBJ2-1, with D perhaps TRBD2 (6 bases). V was shortened by 1 base and J by 8 bases, with 15 bases between the two germline ends. CDR1 is MNHEY, CDR2 SMNVEV, per germline (reference sequence). The CDR3 has 15 residues. CDR3 coding DNA: TGTGCCAGCAGTTTATATTGGAGGGACTCGGATGAGCAGTTCTTC. Protein sequence: CASSLYWRDSDEQFF.

This clonotype was seen many times. DNA for the CDR3: TGTGCCAGCAGCTACGGGACTAGCGGGACACACCCTAGGGGGGAGCTGTTTTTT. Amino acids: CASSYGTSGTHPRGELFF. The chain recombines TRBV7-2 with TRBJ2-2, with TRBD2 identical over 13 bases. The CDR3 is made up of 18 amino acids. Germline-derived CDR1 and CDR2 are SGHTA and FQGNSA. The J segment lost 8 bases and the V segment lost 4 bases, leaving 13 bases of the junction unmatched.

CDR3 region: CASSLGIPGRGNTIYF. In nucleotides, the CDR3 is TGTGCCAGCAGCTTAGGAATACCGGGACGGGGAAACACCATATATTTT. The rearrangement uses TRBV5-4 and TRBJ1-3; TRBD1 is a possible D gene (5 bases). The germline gives CDR1 SGHNT, CDR2 YYREEE (reference sequence). The CDR3 is 16 amino acids. Between the trimmed V and J ends, which lost 2 bases and 4 bases, there was a span of 16 bases.

This sequence joins TRBV20-1 and TRBJ2-3; 10 nucleotides agree with TRBD2. The germline CDR1 and CDR2 sequences are DFQATT and SNEGSKA (reference sequence). The CDR3 totals 18 residues. J lost 2 bases, V lost 5 bases, and 16 bases had no gene match. The CDR3 loop reads CSAQPASGGSRLTDTQYF. For the CDR3, the DNA is TGCAGTGCTCAACCGGCTAGCGGGGGTTCACGACTCACAGATACGCAGTATTTT.

The gene calls are TRBV29-1 and TRBJ2-1, with 11 bases identical to TRBD2. The CDR3 totals 15 residues. Per germline, CDR1 SQVTM and CDR2 ANQGSEA. Trimming took 5 bases from V and 9 from J; bases not matched to a gene: 12. CDR3: CSVPPATSGNFEQFF. As DNA, the CDR3 is TGCAGCGTTCCCCCAGCGACTAGCGGGAATTTTGAGCAGTTCTTC.

A few counts support this clonotype. The V call is TRBV6-2 or TRBV6-3, the J call TRBJ2-3, with D possibly matching TRBD1 (6 bases). The CDR3 has 17 amino acids. In germline, CDR1 is MNHEY, CDR2 SVGEGT. V was trimmed by 2 bases and J by 4 bases, leaving 19 bases between them. Here the CDR3 reads CASSYDSYRERPDTQYF. The CDR3 DNA sequence: TGTGCCAGCAGTTACGACTCTTACAGGGAAAGGCCAGATACGCAGTATTTT.

The CDR3: CASSSLSLGAFF. The CDR3 coding sequence is TGTGCCAGCAGTTCCCTCTCGCTGGGAGCTTTCTTT. The chain has TRBV28 and TRBJ1-1; D ambiguous. The CDR3 spans 12 residues. Deletions cut 4 bases from V and 10 bases from J, with 13 bases between. Germline assignment: CDR1 MDHEN and CDR2 SYDVKM. Based on the CDR3 plus reference TRBV28 and TRBJ1-1, the full variable domain is DVKVTQSSRYLVKRTGEKVFLECVQDMDHENMFWYRQDPGLGLRLIYFSYDVKMKEKGDIPEGYSVSREKKERFSLILESASTNQTSMYLCASSSLSLGAFFGQGTRLTVV.

This clonotype was seen many times. The chain employs TRBV10-3 and TRBJ2-7, with 8 bases aligning to TRBD1. This CDR3 is built from 14 residues. The germline gives CDR1 ENHRY, CDR2 SYGVKD. Trimming at V came to 4 bases and at J to 6 bases, leaving 8 bases not matched to a gene. The DNA of the CDR3 is TGTGCCATCAGTGGCCAGGGGGCCGGAGGCGAGCAGTACTTC. It encodes CAISGQGAGGEQYF.

CDR3 sequence: CASSPPGTSRETQYF. CDR3 nucleotide sequence: TGTGCCAGTAGTCCTCCAGGGACTAGCCGGGAGACCCAGTACTTC. This chain connects TRBV19 to TRBJ2-5; TRBD2 matches at 9 bases. The CDR3 loop spans 15 amino acids. Germline trimming cut 5 bases from V and 5 bases from J; bases unmatched to any gene: 9. Per germline, CDR1 LNHDA and CDR2 SQIVND (reference sequence).

This clonotype was counted between two and nine times. The J gene is TRBJ2-5, the V gene TRBV7-2, with D unclear. This CDR3 has 15 amino acids. CDR1 and CDR2 from the germline V gene are SGHTA and FQGNSA. V was clipped by 1 base and J by 2 bases, with 11 bases between them. The CDR3 nucleotides read TGTGCCAGCAGCTTAGGAAGCGCGACTCAAGAGACCCAGTACTTC. Amino acid sequence: CASSLGSATQETQYF.

Concerning this clonotype: No DNA is shown, since the ends of the CDR3 on it are uncertain; the CDR3 is the one TCRdb lists. V and J are TRBV7-8 and TRBJ1-3. The CDR3 totals 15 residues, both ends included. The germline CDR1 and CDR2 sequences are SGHVS and FQNEAQ. The chain's CDR3 is CASSATVAGGSTLYF.

The table lists this clonotype with a few counts. The chain employs TRBV12-3 or TRBV12-4 and TRBJ2-3; 13 bases fit TRBD2. The CDR3 loop spans 18 amino acids. With V trimmed by 6 bases and J by 1 base, 10 bases remained unmatched. The CDR3 protein is CASSWTSGGLYRTDTQYF. In DNA form, the CDR3 reads TGTGCCAGCAGCTGGACTAGCGGGGGCCTTTACCGCACAGATACGCAGTATTTT.

This clonotype was seen more than once but under ten times. V usage is TRBV4-2 and J usage is TRBJ2-5; 8 nucleotides align to TRBD1. CDR3 length: 14 amino acids. V was pared by 4 bases and J by 4 bases, with 5 bases of the junction left unmatched. Germline V lookup: CDR1 LGHNA, CDR2 YNFKEQ. CDR3 coding DNA: TGTGCCAGCAGCCGTACCAGGGGGCGAGAGACCCAGTACTTC. Its translation: CASSRTRGRETQYF.

V gene TRBV6-5 combines with J gene TRBJ1-2, with a possible D match to TRBD1 (5 bases). The CDR3 consists of 14 residues. Germline CDR1 MNHEY, CDR2 SVGAGI. Between the trimmed V and J ends, which lost 10 bases and 8 bases, there was a span of 23 bases. For the CDR3, the DNA is TGTGCCACCTTTTGGAGGGGATCCACCCAGGGCTACACCTTC. Protein: CATFWRGSTQGYTF.

This clonotype was counted only a few times. CDR3 in DNA: TGTGCCACCGTTAGGTACGAGCAGTACTTC. Its translation is CATVRYEQYF. The chain carries TRBV24-1 and TRBJ2-7; D uncertain. CDR1 KGHDR and CDR2 SFDVKD come from the germline V gene. Trimming shortened V by 9 bases and J by 4 bases, and 6 bases separated the two germline ends. The CDR3 runs to 10 residues.

The chain combines TRBV6-2 or TRBV6-3 with TRBJ2-1; D is perhaps TRBD2 (5 bases). The V gene lost 2 bases and the J gene lost 5 bases, with 7 bases spanning the gap. The CDR3 is made up of 13 amino acids. CDR1 and CDR2 from the germline V gene are MNHEY and SVGEGT. The CDR3 DNA follows: TGTGCCAGCAGTTACAGGCGGGACAATGAGCAGTTCTTC. Amino acids: CASSYRRDNEQFF.

The chain recombines TRBV7-2 with TRBJ2-5; 8 bases align to TRBD1. The germline CDR1 and CDR2 sequences are SGHTA and FQGNSA. The junction had 16 bases not matched to a gene; V was cut back by 5 bases and J by 5 bases. The CDR3 runs 17 residues. The CDR3 reads CASSQGAGGKVRETQYF. The CDR3, as DNA: TGTGCCAGCAGCCAAGGGGCAGGGGGCAAGGTCAGGGAGACCCAGTACTTC.

This clonotype was seen a few times. This chain links TRBV10-3 with TRBJ2-5; D not resolved. The V gene's germline CDR1 is ENHRY and CDR2 SYGVKD. The CDR3 totals 12 residues. Trimming pared 3 bases from V and 5 bases from J, leaving 7 bases between. As DNA, the CDR3 is TGTGCCATCAGTGAAACATGGGAGACCCAGTACTTC. This encodes CAISETWETQYF.

The chain recombines TRBV4-1 with TRBJ2-2; 7 nucleotides align to TRBD2. After removal of 0 bases from V and 3 bases from J, the junction contained 4 bases not matched to a gene. The CDR3 length is 16 residues. Germline CDR1 reads MGHRA; CDR2 reads YSYEKL. DNA of the CDR3: TGCGCCAGCAGCCAAGATGGGGGGAGGGACACCGGGGAGCTGTTTTTT. It encodes CASSQDGGRDTGELFF.

The chain combines TRBV7-1 with TRBJ1-4; D perhaps matches TRBD1 (6 bases). TRBV7-1 is filed as an ORF, its function uncertain. This CDR3 has 16 residues. V shed 4 bases and J shed 5 bases, with 17 bases lying between them. In nucleotides, the CDR3 is TGTGCCAGCAGCTGGGGGTCCTCGACAGGAAATGAAAAACTGTTTTTT. Translated: CASSWGSSTGNEKLFF.

The chain uses TRBV4-3 and TRBJ2-7; D ambiguous. Germline V lookup: CDR1 LGHNA, CDR2 YSLEER. This CDR3 has 15 amino acids. V was clipped by 1 base and J by 0 bases, with 10 bases between them. The DNA of the CDR3 is TGCGCCAGCAGCCAAGCCCCGGGCACCTCCTACGAGCAGTACTTC. It is translated as CASSQAPGTSYEQYF.

The chain carries TRBV11-2 and TRBJ1-2; no clear D gene. V dropped 7 bases and J dropped 4 bases, with 19 bases sitting between them. This CDR3 is 15 amino acids long. Germline CDR1 is SGHAT and CDR2 is FQNNGV. For the CDR3, the DNA is TGTGCCAGCACCCCCGTCCGCCGACTCTCCTATGGCTACACCTTC. Protein: CASTPVRRLSYGYTF. The complete variable domain, with remaining parts taken from reference TRBV11-2 and TRBJ1-2, reads EAGVAQSPRYKIIEKRQSVAFWCNPISGHATLYWYQQILGQGPKLLIQFQNNGVVDDSQLPKDRFSAERLKGVDSTLKIQPAKLEDSAVYLCASTPVRRLSYGYTFGSGTRLTVV.

This rearrangement joins TRBV4-1 to TRBJ1-2, with D perhaps matching TRBD1 (6 bases). V was cut by 2 bases and J by 2 bases, with 15 bases left in between. This CDR3 is 16 amino acids long. In germline, CDR1 is MGHRA, CDR2 YSYEKL. The CDR3 DNA sequence: TGCGCCAGCAGCCAAACACCGGGACATGGAAACTATGGCTACACCTTC. It encodes CASSQTPGHGNYGYTF.